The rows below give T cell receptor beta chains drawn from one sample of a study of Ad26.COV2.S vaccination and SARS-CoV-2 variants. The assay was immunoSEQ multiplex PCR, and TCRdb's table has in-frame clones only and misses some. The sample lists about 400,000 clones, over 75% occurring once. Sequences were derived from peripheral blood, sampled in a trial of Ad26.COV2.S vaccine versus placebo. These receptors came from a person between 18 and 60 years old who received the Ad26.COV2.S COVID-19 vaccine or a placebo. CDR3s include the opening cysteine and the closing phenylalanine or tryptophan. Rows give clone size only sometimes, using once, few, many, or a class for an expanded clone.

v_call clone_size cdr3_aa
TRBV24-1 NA CATSATGQGMADTQYF
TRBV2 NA CASSGWGTTGELFF
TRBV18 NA CASSEPGLGNTGELFF
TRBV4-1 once CASSQAVVRDSYNEQFF
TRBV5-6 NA CASSYGTGKSEQYF
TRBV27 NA CASSLEGGPTDTQYF
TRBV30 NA CAWSNQGNRGELFF
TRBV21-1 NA CASSKPGQGDSEAFF
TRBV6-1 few CASSETLGSNSPLHF
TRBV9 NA CASSSGTGAYEQYF
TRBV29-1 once CSVPTGGPGVGTDTQYF
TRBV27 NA CASSKTSDLSSYEQYF
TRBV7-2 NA CASSFASTAADTQYF
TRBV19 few CASSITRGYEQYF
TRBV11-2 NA CASSLGGEVEAFF
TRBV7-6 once CASSLEQGHEQYF
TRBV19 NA CASSESSGDLYEQYF
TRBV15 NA CATSRDVIGGVRNEQYF
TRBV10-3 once CAIRKDRDSSEQYF
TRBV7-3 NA CASSLTGTSGRDTQYF
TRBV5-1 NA CASSVLQGFQETQYF